This T cell receptor beta chain was captured by sequencing in a study of blood T cell repertoires in COVID-19 (dated by TCRdb to between 2020 and 2021). Notes on the research overall: Samples covering the acute and convalescent phases of COVID-19 were provided by collaborators in the United States, Italy and Spain. Samples came from the ongoing ImmuneRACE study (first 160 participants) plus 1,254 subjects from 6 global collaborators. A de-identified subject ID, COVID-19 status, age in years and sex were almost always included in the sample metadata. The prospective study material was composed of cDNA or gDNA derived from T cells, B-cell-depleted T cells, or PBMCs. Subjects who had been exposed to COVID-19, were actively infected with it, or had recovered from it provided the deeply sampled blood TCRbeta repertoires that made up the dataset. Where available, HLA class I and class II types were obtained from metadata supplied by the sample provider rather than from assay-based typing. The repertoires were made available in a free public database intended to serve as a resource for research on the immune response to SARS-CoV-2.

The immunoSEQ Assay, a bias-controlled multiplex PCR, was used to amplify TCRbeta CDR3 regions from genomic DNA. The study's processing was this. Within the assay, amplification of reference gene primers was used to estimate how many nucleated cells each sample contained. To quantify the absolute abundance of each unique TCRbeta CDR3 rearrangement, sequence reads were collapsed and filtered. For each sample, productive Simpson clonality was calculated as the square root of Simpson's diversity index over productive rearrangements. Drawn from immuneACCESS, this table holds only the in-frame rearrangements with V and J called that TCRdb kept. Clones are partly lost; checked studies trace under half to an unresolved V gene and leave the rest unexplained. The DNA was the basis for D and trimming; V, J and clone size are from that table. In this sample the table shows a few hundred thousand clones, 80% to 90% of which occur a single time. The top ten clonotypes cover approximately 5.1% of the sample.

On the study overall, not on this receptor specifically: The quantity of clinical and demographic metadata differed by source and by participant and was supplied without curation.

With respect to this clone: Its antigen remains unidentified. No base-level quality is on record; no much larger clone is a single base apart.

CDR1 SGHRS and CDR2 YFSETQ are derived from the germline V gene. The CDR3 holds 14 amino acids from the cysteine to the phenylalanine. The CDR3 DNA has 42 bases and is translated from base 1. Relative to germline, V is missing 2 bases and J is missing 4 bases, with 3 bases of the junction outside any gene match. Samples from volunteer blood donors who had recovered from COVID-19 were contributed by a second Seattle source. Collaborating institutions collected whole blood in K2EDTA tubes following their own protocols. Collaborator samples were shipped for TCRbeta analysis as frozen whole blood, isolated PBMCs, or DNA extracted from either sample type.

The chain uses TRBV5-1 and TRBJ2-1; the central 7 bases match TRBD1. The receptor was derived from a woman in her fifties or sixties who had recovered from COVID-19. Sequencing was carried out using peripheral blood. The CDR3 protein: CASSFGDSYNEQFF. In nucleotides, the sequence is TGCGCCAGCAGCTTTGGGGACAGTTACAATGAGCAGTTCTTC.